These 11 T cell receptor beta chains came from one sample sequenced in a study of blood T cell repertoires in COVID-19 (dated by TCRdb to the early 2020s). The method behind the library was the immunoSEQ multiplex PCR assay. What TCRdb holds here is the immuneACCESS table cut down to in-frame rearrangements. Part of the clones is not present; checked against another copy, under half of the missing clones reflect an unresolved V gene, and the others are unexplained. This sample comprises some 250,000 clones, roughly 88% of them detected only once. Together, the top ten hold about 0.74% of the sample. The source material was peripheral blood. These receptors all stem from a woman in her twenties or thirties with acute or convalescent COVID-19.

This chain connects TRBV30 to TRBJ1-4; tentatively, D is TRBD1 (5 bases). Germline lookup yields CDR1 GTSNPN and CDR2 SVGIG (reference sequence). Trimming took 0 bases from V and 8 from J, leaving 16 bases between them. The CDR3 has 15 amino acids. CDR3 in amino acids: CAWSVRRRSGEKLFF. The CDR3 bases are TGTGCCTGGAGTGTACGGCGCAGGTCAGGGGAAAAACTGTTTTTT. Full variable domain (outside the CDR3, taken from reference TRBV30 and TRBJ1-4): SQTIHQWPATLVQPVGSPLSLECTVEGTSNPNLYWYRQAAGRGLQLLFYSVGIGQISSEVPQNLSASRPQDRQFILSSKKLLLSDSGFYLCAWSVRRRSGEKLFFGSGTQLSVL.

CDR3 in DNA: TGTGCTAGTGGTTTGGTACGAGGAGGGAACACAGATACGCAGTATTTT. Translation: CASGLVRGGNTDTQYF. V is TRBV12-5 and J is TRBJ2-3; tentative D call: TRBD2 (6 bases). This CDR3 region has 16 residues. V shed 0 bases and J shed 2 bases, with 12 bases lying between them. The germline V gene has CDR1 LGHNT and CDR2 FRNRAP.

The gene calls are TRBV7-6 and TRBJ2-1; a weak D match, TRBD2 (5 bases). From germline, CDR1 is SGHVS and CDR2 FNYEAQ. The CDR3 runs 14 residues. Deletions cut 3 bases from V and 6 bases from J, with 12 bases between. In DNA form, the CDR3 reads TGTGCCAGCAGCTTGGCCTTCGGAGGCAATGAGCAGTTCTTC. It codes for CASSLAFGGNEQFF.

The chain joins TRBV10-3 to TRBJ2-2; 10 bases align to TRBD1. V lost 2 bases, J lost 5 bases, and 5 bases stayed unmatched. The CDR3 runs to 16 residues. Germline V CDR1 and CDR2: ENHRY, SYGVKD. CDR3 nucleotide sequence: TGTGCCATCAGTGAGCCGGGACAGGGGCGGACCGGGGAGCTGTTTTTT. Translated: CAISEPGQGRTGELFF.

The rearrangement links TRBV19 to TRBJ1-5; tentatively, D is TRBD1 (6 bases). Trimming shortened V by 10 bases and J by 6 bases, and 19 bases separated the two germline ends. Germline V gene sequence: CDR1 LNHDA, CDR2 SQIVND (reference sequence). This CDR3 region has 14 residues. DNA for the CDR3: TGTGCCACGCGGCTTGGAGGGGGGGGTCAGCCCCAGCATTTT. This sequence encodes CATRLGGGGQPQHF.

This chain joins TRBV29-1 and TRBJ1-3, with 7 positions matching TRBD1. This CDR3 has 13 amino acids. V shed 4 bases, J shed 2 bases, and the junction held 2 bases outside the gene matches. The germline V gene encodes CDR1 SQVTM and CDR2 ANQGSEA. The CDR3 protein is CSVVRGPGNTIYF. The CDR3 DNA is TGCAGCGTTGTAAGGGGGCCTGGAAACACCATATATTTT. Full variable domain (outside the CDR3, taken from reference TRBV29-1 and TRBJ1-3): SAVISQKPSRDICQRGTSLTIQCQVDSQVTMMFWYRQQPGQSLTLIATANQGSEATYESGFVIDKFPISRPNLTFSTLTVSNMSPEDSSIYLCSVVRGPGNTIYFGEGSWLTVV.

The genes are TRBV30 and TRBJ1-1; D may be TRBD1 (6 bases). Trimming removed 0 bases from V and 9 bases from J, with 20 bases in between. Germline V gene data show CDR1 as GTSNPN and CDR2 as SVGIG (reference sequence). CDR3 length: 15 amino acids. CDR3 coding DNA: TGTGCCTGGAGTGTATATGGCAGGGGAGTCCGAAAAGCTTTCTTT. Protein sequence: CAWSVYGRGVRKAFF.

This sequence joins TRBV5-1 and TRBJ2-2, with D unresolved. V gave up 0 bases and J gave up 6 bases, with 6 bases separating them. Germline V gene data show CDR1 as SGHRS and CDR2 as YFSETQ. This CDR3 is 13 amino acids long. The CDR3 coding sequence is TGCGCCAGCAGCTTGGTAGTTGCCGGGGAGCTGTTTTTT. It translates to CASSLVVAGELFF.

This sequence joins TRBV5-6 and TRBJ1-2; D unclear. The germline V gene has CDR1 SGHDT and CDR2 YYEEEE. V lost 0 bases and J 0 bases, leaving 6 bases between the germline ends. The CDR3 length is 14 residues. CDR3 amino acids: CASSLATANYGYTF. CDR3 bases: TGTGCCAGCAGCTTGGCCACGGCTAACTATGGCTACACCTTC.

The rearrangement links TRBV5-6 to TRBJ1-5; TRBD1 aligns across 9 bases. CDR1 SGHDT and CDR2 YYEEEE come from the germline V gene. With 4 bases clipped from V and 9 bases from J, the junction kept 17 bases outside the gene matches. The CDR3 is 17 amino acids. DNA of the CDR3: TGTGCCAGCAGCGACTCCGCCGGGACAGGGTATTCGGGGCCCCAGCATTTT. Its translation: CASSDSAGTGYSGPQHF.

The table lists this clone with a count of one. The rearrangement uses TRBV5-1 and TRBJ2-3, with D hard to call. The V gene's germline CDR1 is SGHRS and CDR2 YFSETQ. The CDR3 runs to 17 residues. V was pared by 0 bases and J by 0 bases, with 14 bases between. The DNA of the CDR3 is TGCGCCAGCAGCTTGGTGGAGCCGAATTCTAGCACAGATACGCAGTATTTT. It is translated as CASSLVEPNSSTDTQYF.